This T cell receptor (beta chain) was obtained from a study of blood T cells in healthy people across ages. The use of a sample-barcoded 5' primer and a J-beta primer mix characterized a second PCR of about 7 to 12 cycles. TCRdb ran MiXCR on the 5' RACE reads and lists one entry per CDR3 protein. Here the sample spans about 1.8 million distinct CDR3 sequences, about 50% being singletons. This receptor was identified in a woman aged 40-49 years in good health. The sequenced sample consisted of blood.

As DNA, the CDR3 is TGTGCCAGCAGTCTACCGGGACAGGGGCAATTGACCCAGTACTTC. Translation: CASSLPGQGQLTQYF. The chain joins TRBV6-6 to TRBJ2-5, with 10 nucleotides matching TRBD1. V was pared by 5 bases and J by 7 bases, with 10 bases of the junction left unmatched. The CDR3 has 15 amino acids. The germline CDR1 and CDR2 sequences are MNHNY and SVGAGI (reference sequence).